The next 20 T cell receptor beta chains were all read from a single sample in a study of T cell repertoires in cytomegalovirus infection (dated by TCRdb to about 2019). Antigens for these TCRs are unknown. For sequencing, an Illumina HiSeq 1500 was employed. TCRdb reprocessed the public reads (quality trimming at Q25 with fastp, clone calling with MiXCR) and kept in-frame beta chains. All rows with the same CDR3 protein become a single entry with the most common DNA and genes. The sample table lists some 350,000 distinct CDR3 sequences, around a third of them with a count of one. About 13% of the sample belongs to the ten largest clones. The meaning of the sample's treatment or condition label: in vitro stimulation with specific CMV peptide epitopes to enrich CMV-specific T cells. Sequenced here: cultured PBMCs, sampled from culture after CMV antigen stimulation. The receptors originated from a human donor in good health (CMV status not recorded). Some clones in this sample may be carry-over from other donors' samples.

This clonotype was detected a few times. The chain uses TRBV11-2 and TRBJ2-3, with 11 bases aligning to TRBD2. In germline, CDR1 is SGHAT, CDR2 FQNNGV. J gave up 1 base and V 5 bases, and 8 bases lay outside the gene matches. This CDR3 comprises 17 residues. This chain's CDR3 is CASSILSGRGGTDTQYF. CDR3 sequence (DNA): TGTGCCAGCAGCATACTTAGCGGGAGGGGGGGCACAGATACGCAGTATTTT.

The chain joins TRBV27 to TRBJ1-6; D gene ambiguous. Germline V gene sequence: CDR1 MNHEY, CDR2 SMNVEV (reference sequence). The CDR3 sequence is 13 residues long. Between the trimmed V and J ends, which lost 2 bases and 7 bases, there was a span of 6 bases. This chain's CDR3 is CASSLTQNSPLHF. The CDR3 DNA is TGTGCCAGCAGTTTAACCCAGAATTCACCCCTCCACTTT.

This clonotype turned up a few times. The gene calls are TRBV7-2 and TRBJ2-2, with unresolved D. The CDR3 covers 13 residues. Per germline, CDR1 SGHTA and CDR2 FQGNSA. V was shortened by 5 bases and J by 6 bases, with 10 bases between the two germline ends. CDR3: CASSRRLPGELFF. Here the CDR3 DNA reads TGTGCCAGCAGCCGAAGGCTTCCCGGGGAGCTGTTTTTT.

The gene calls are TRBV15 and TRBJ1-1; D unresolved. Trimming removed 2 bases from V and 6 bases from J, with 16 bases in between. This CDR3 comprises 15 residues. Looked up from germline, CDR1 is LNHNV and CDR2 is YYDKDF (reference sequence). The CDR3 loop is CATSRPAPKASEAFF. The CDR3 DNA follows: TGTGCCACCAGCAGACCGGCCCCAAAGGCCTCTGAAGCTTTCTTT.

This clonotype has a handful of counts. In nucleotides, the CDR3 is TGTGCCAGCAATCTCGGGACCTACGAGCAGTACTTC. Translation: CASNLGTYEQYF. The chain links TRBV28 to TRBJ2-7; possible D gene TRBD2, 5 bases. CDR1 is MDHEN and CDR2 is SYDVKM in the germline V gene. CDR3 length equals 12 residues. With 7 bases removed from V and 2 bases from J, the gap between germline ends came to 9 bases.

The V call is TRBV2, the J call TRBJ2-5; tentatively, D is TRBD1 or TRBD2 (6 bases each). Trimming pared 7 bases from V and 0 bases from J, leaving 18 bases between. Germline CDR1 is SNHLY and CDR2 is FYNNEI. The CDR3 sequence is 16 residues long. The CDR3, as DNA: TGTGCCAGCAACAGTCTGGGGGGCGGCGACCAAGAGACCCAGTACTTC. Translating it yields CASNSLGGGDQETQYF.

The sample holds a few counts of this clonotype. CDR3 DNA: TGTGCCAGCAGCACCTTAAGGGGTAGACAGCCCCAGCATTTT. As protein: CASSTLRGRQPQHF. This sequence joins TRBV12-3 or TRBV12-4 and TRBJ1-5, with TRBD1 as a possible D gene (5 bases). The CDR3 has 14 residues. Deletions cut 6 bases from V and 7 bases from J, with 16 bases between.

This clonotype has just a few counts. The genes are TRBV7-2 and TRBJ2-2; the match to TRBD2 covers 10 bases. V shed 5 bases and J 7 bases; nucleotides not matched to a gene: 16. The CDR3 spans 18 residues. Germline V gives CDR1 SGHTA, CDR2 FQGNSA. CDR3 residues: CASSAKPSGRAFVGELFF. The CDR3 DNA is TGTGCCAGCAGCGCTAAGCCGAGCGGGAGGGCCTTTGTCGGGGAGCTGTTTTTT.

The CDR3 region has the DNA TGTGCCTGTAAAACCGGGGACAGGGTGAACTATGGCTACACCTTC. The encoded protein is CACKTGDRVNYGYTF. The J gene is TRBJ1-2, the V gene TRBV19; 9 nucleotides line up with TRBD1. CDR3 length equals 15 residues. V was clipped by 11 bases and J by 2 bases; unmatched bases: 12. Germline V lookup: CDR1 LNHDA, CDR2 SQIVND (reference sequence).

J is TRBJ2-5 and V is TRBV12-3 or TRBV12-4; 9 bases match TRBD2. V shed 3 bases, J shed 5 bases, and the junction held 4 bases outside the gene matches. The CDR3 runs to 14 residues. The CDR3 loop reads CASSFRTSVETQYF. The DNA for the CDR3 is TGTGCCAGCAGTTTTAGGACTAGCGTGGAGACCCAGTACTTC.

This clonotype was detected only a few times. The chain links TRBV6-5 to TRBJ2-5; 14 bases fit TRBD2. The CDR3 covers 20 residues. Germline-derived CDR1 and CDR2 are MNHEY and SVGAGI. V dropped 2 bases and J dropped 4; count of bases not matched to a gene: 15. In nucleotides, the CDR3 is TGTGCCAGCAGTTACGATTCCATGACTAGCGGGAGGGCCTTTCCAGAGACCCAGTACTTC. Translated, it gives CASSYDSMTSGRAFPETQYF.

This clonotype was recorded a few times. CDR3 in DNA: TGTGCCAGCAGTTACTCGGCAGCCCGGAACACTGAAGCTTTCTTT. Translating gives CASSYSAARNTEAFF. V and J are TRBV6-5 and TRBJ1-1; D unresolved. Trimming cost V 0 bases and J 1 base, with 9 bases left between them. The CDR3 has 15 residues. Germline CDR1 MNHEY, CDR2 SVGAGI.

The gene calls are TRBV6-6 and TRBJ1-2, with D unresolved. V was pared by 2 bases and J by 0 bases, with 19 bases between. The CDR3 totals 18 residues. In germline, CDR1 is MNHNY, CDR2 SVGAGI (reference sequence). CDR3: CASSYDELDGGANYGYTF. The DNA for the CDR3 is TGTGCCAGCAGTTACGACGAGCTTGACGGAGGAGCTAACTATGGCTACACCTTC.

This clonotype was observed a handful of times. The chain uses TRBV24-1 and TRBJ2-5; 8 bases agree with TRBD1. J gave up 0 bases and V 5 bases, and 4 bases lay outside the gene matches. This CDR3 has 15 amino acids. Germline V CDR1 and CDR2: KGHDR, SFDVKD. This chain's CDR3 is CATSAPDRDQETQYF. The CDR3 DNA sequence: TGTGCCACCAGTGCCCCGGACAGGGACCAAGAGACCCAGTACTTC.

This clonotype was seen more than once but under ten times. The chain combines TRBV5-6 with TRBJ2-5; tentative D call: TRBD2 (5 bases). Germline-derived CDR1 and CDR2 are SGHDT and YYEEEE. The CDR3 runs to 14 residues. The ends were cut back, 0 bases at V and 4 bases at J, with 10 bases in the middle. The CDR3: CASSLEGRRETQYF. The DNA of the CDR3 is TGTGCCAGCAGCTTGGAAGGGAGACGAGAGACCCAGTACTTC.

This clonotype occurred a few times. CDR3 DNA sequence: TGCGCCAGCAGCCAAGATACCAGGGGTGGGTACGAGCAGTACTTC. Amino acid sequence: CASSQDTRGGYEQYF. The V and J genes are TRBV4-3 and TRBJ2-7; the D gene is possibly TRBD1 (6 bases). There are 15 residues in the CDR3. Per germline, CDR1 LGHNA and CDR2 YSLEER. V lost 0 bases to trimming and J lost 4 bases, with 13 bases between them.

This clonotype has more than one count but fewer than ten. V and J are TRBV5-4 and TRBJ2-5; 7 bases line up with TRBD1. The V segment lost 7 bases and the J segment 3 bases; nucleotides outside the gene matches: 12. CDR3 length: 15 amino acids. CDR1 SGHNT and CDR2 YYREEE come from the germline V gene (reference sequence). The CDR3 region has the DNA TGTGCCAGCTCCCAACCGGGACAGCGAAAAGAGACCCAGTACTTC. Its protein product is CASSQPGQRKETQYF. The variable domain in full, completed from reference TRBV5-4 and TRBJ2-5, reads ETGVTQSPTHLIKTRGQQVTLRCSSQSGHNTVSWYQQALGQGPQFIFQYYREEENGRGNFPPRFSGLQFPNYSSELNVNALELDDSALYLCASSQPGQRKETQYFGPGTRLLVL.

There are a few counts of this clonotype. The V call is TRBV23-1, the J call TRBJ1-2, with D hard to call. TRBV23-1 counts as an open reading frame of uncertain function. The CDR3 runs 14 residues. Trimming cost V 2 bases and J 3 bases, with 10 bases left between them. The CDR3 sequence: CASSQKASYYGYTF. The CDR3 DNA reads TGCGCCAGCAGTCAAAAAGCCAGCTACTATGGCTACACCTTC.

The chain combines TRBV11-3 with TRBJ1-2; D uncertain. In germline, CDR1 is SGHNT, CDR2 YENEEA. V shed 2 bases and J shed 5 bases, with 15 bases lying between them. This CDR3 spans 15 amino acids. CDR3 residues: CASSLNGRGKYGYTF. The CDR3 DNA is TGTGCCAGCAGCTTAAACGGACGGGGAAAGTATGGCTACACCTTC.

This clonotype was seen a handful of times. The chain has TRBV27 and TRBJ2-7; the match to TRBD2 covers 9 bases. Trimming took 2 bases from V and 4 from J; bases not matched to a gene: 12. The germline V gene has CDR1 MNHEY and CDR2 SMNVEV (reference sequence). The length of the CDR3 is 17 residues. The CDR3 DNA follows: TGTGCCAGCAGTTTACGAGTAGCGGGAGTTCTTTATTACGAGCAGTACGTC. Encoded protein: CASSLRVAGVLYYEQYV.